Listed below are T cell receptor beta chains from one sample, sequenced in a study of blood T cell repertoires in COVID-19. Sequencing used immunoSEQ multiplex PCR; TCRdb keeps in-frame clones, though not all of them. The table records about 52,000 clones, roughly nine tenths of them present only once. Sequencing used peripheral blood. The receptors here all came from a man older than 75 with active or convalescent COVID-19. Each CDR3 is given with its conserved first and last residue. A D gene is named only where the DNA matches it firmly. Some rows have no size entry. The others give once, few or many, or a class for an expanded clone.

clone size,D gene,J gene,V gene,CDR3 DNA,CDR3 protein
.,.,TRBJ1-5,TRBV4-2,TGTGCCAGCAGCCAGGAGGACAGTTCAAATCAGCCCCAGCATTTT,CASSQEDSSNQPQHF
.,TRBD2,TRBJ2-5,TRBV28,TGTGCCAGCACCTCCCAGACTAGCGGGTTCCAGTACTTC,CASTSQTSGFQYF
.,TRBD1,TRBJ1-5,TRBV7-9,TGTGCCAGCAGCCCTATAACCGGGACAGGGGTCGGCAATCAGCCCCAGCATTTT,CASSPITGTGVGNQPQHF
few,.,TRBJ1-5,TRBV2,TGTGCCAGCAACCGCGTAGGGGGACAGCCCCAGCATTTT,CASNRVGGQPQHF
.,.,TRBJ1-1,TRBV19,TGTGCCAGTAGCCCAACAGGACCGCACACCGAAGCTTTCTTT,CASSPTGPHTEAFF
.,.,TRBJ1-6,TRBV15,TGTGCCACCAGCAGGGAAGACGAGGGTTCACCCCTCCACTTT,CATSREDEGSPLHF
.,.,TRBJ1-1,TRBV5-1,TGCGCCAGCAGCATGAACCCCGGGACAGAAGCTTTCTTT,CASSMNPGTEAFF
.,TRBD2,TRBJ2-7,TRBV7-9,TGTGCCAGCAGCTTGATCCGGGGGGTGAGGGAAGAGCAGTACTTC,CASSLIRGVREEQYF
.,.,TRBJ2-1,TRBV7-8,TGTGCCAGCAGCTCGCGGATTAAGGAGCAGTTCTTC,CASSSRIKEQFF
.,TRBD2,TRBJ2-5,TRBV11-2,TGTGCCAGCAGCTTAGATCTTAGCGGGGGCTGGGAGACCCAGTACTTC,CASSLDLSGGWETQYF
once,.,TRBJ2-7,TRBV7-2,TGTGCCAGCAGCTCGTCCGTAGCGGGACAGGAGCAGTACTTC,CASSSSVAGQEQYF
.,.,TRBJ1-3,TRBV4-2,TGTGCCAGCAGCCAACTTAGCAGCTCTGGAAACACCATATATTTT,CASSQLSSSGNTIYF
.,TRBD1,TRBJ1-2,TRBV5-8,TGTGCCAGCAGCTTTACAGGGGAGCGGGACTATGGCTACACCTTC,CASSFTGERDYGYTF
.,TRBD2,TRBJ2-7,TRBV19,TGTGCCAGTAGTCCACAAAGAGGGACTATCTACGAGCAGTACTTC,CASSPQRGTIYEQYF
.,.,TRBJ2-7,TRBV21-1,TGTGCCAGCAGCAAAGCTCCCGCCGGGTTGGTAGCGGGTGAGTCCTACTACGAGCAGTACTTC,CASSKAPAGLVAGESYYEQYF
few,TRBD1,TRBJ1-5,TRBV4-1,TGCGCCAGCAGTAGGACAGGCACCAATCAGCCCCAGCATTTT,CASSRTGTNQPQHF
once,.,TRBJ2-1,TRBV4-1,TGCGCCAGCAGCCAACGAAGCCTACTAGCCGGACCCCTCAATGAGCAGTTCTTC,CASSQRSLLAGPLNEQFF
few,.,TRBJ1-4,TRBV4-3,TGCGCCAGCAGCCAAGACGTGGCGGGGGAAAAACTGTTTTTT,CASSQDVAGEKLFF
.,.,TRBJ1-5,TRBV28,TGTGCCAGCAGGGACATAAAAGCAACCGATCAGCCCCAGCATTTT,CASRDIKATDQPQHF
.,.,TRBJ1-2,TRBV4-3,TGCGCCAGCAGCCAAGCAGGAGGGAACTATGGCTACACCTTC,CASSQAGGNYGYTF
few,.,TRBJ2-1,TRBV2,TGTGCCAGCAGACTACCGCAATTCATCGAGCAGTTCTTC,CASRLPQFIEQFF
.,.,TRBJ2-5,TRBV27,TGTGCCAGCAGTTCGGGTTTTGAGACCCAGTACTTC,CASSSGFETQYF
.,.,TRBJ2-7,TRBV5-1,TGCGCCAGCAGCTCGGGGACATCCTCCTACGAGCAGTACTTC,CASSSGTSSYEQYF
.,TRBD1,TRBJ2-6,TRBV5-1,TGCGCCAGCAGCTTGGGGGACAGGTATGGGGCCAACGTCCTGACTTTC,CASSLGDRYGANVLTF
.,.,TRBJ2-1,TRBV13,TGTGCCAGCAGCTCCCGGGACTGGTGGAATGAGCAGTTCTTC,CASSSRDWWNEQFF
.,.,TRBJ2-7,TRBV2,TGTGCCAGCAGGCAGACTAGCTACGAGCAGTACTTC,CASRQTSYEQYF